This T cell receptor beta chain was recovered during a study of regulatory T cells in long-lasting Graves disease. The time point was: newly diagnosed GD, antithyroid drugs for less than 3 months. The TCR library used RNA extracted from PBMCs. This clonotype was seen repeatedly, ten times or more. The J segment lost 10 bases and the V segment lost 6 bases, leaving 3 bases of the junction unmatched. CDR1 is SEHNR and CDR2 is FQNEAQ in the germline V gene (reference sequence). This CDR3 has 12 residues. CDR3 regions were amplified by Arm-PCR using iRepertoire HTBI primers to build TCR beta libraries. TCRdb independently ran MiXCR on the multiplex PCR reads; one entry per CDR3 protein. The sample lists about 460,000 distinct CDR3 sequences, 14% occurring once. Separately, the same data were catalogued under a study of T cells in Graves' hyperthyroidism and ophthalmopathy.

The chain joins TRBV7-9 to TRBJ2-1; 10 positions match TRBD2. The source is a woman aged 50 to 60 with Graves disease. The sequencing here drew on peripheral blood mononuclear cells (PBMCs), taken at new diagnosis, from a patient treated with antithyroid drugs. The CDR3, as DNA: TGTGCCAGCAGACATAGCGGGGGGGAGCAGTTCTTC. Translating gives CASRHSGGEQFF.